This T cell receptor (beta chain) was sequenced during a study of response to subunit inactivated influenza vaccine. Study-wide findings and caveats: After each seasonal influenza vaccination, few new T cells are recruited, the authors suggested.

Each CDR3 protein gets one entry after TCRdb re-called the RT-PCR reads with MiXCR. The table lists some 500,000 distinct CDR3 sequences, about 15% of them singletons. V was trimmed by 5 bases and J by 6 bases, leaving 12 bases between them. The CDR3 consists of 13 residues. Germline V gene sequence: CDR1 SGHAT, CDR2 FQNNGV. About this clonotype: Its specificity is not known.

The sample consisted of CD4+ T cells sorted from PBMCs, taken around 25 months after vaccination. The chain joins TRBV11-2 to TRBJ2-3; D not certain. The TCR was taken from a man between 50 and 75 years old who received an inactivated influenza vaccine. CDR3 protein: CASSLPTMDTQYF. CDR3 in DNA: TGTGCCAGCAGCCTGCCTACTATGGATACGCAGTATTTT. The whole variable domain, filled in from reference TRBV11-2 and TRBJ2-3, reads EAGVAQSPRYKIIEKRQSVAFWCNPISGHATLYWYQQILGQGPKLLIQFQNNGVVDDSQLPKDRFSAERLKGVDSTLKIQPAKLEDSAVYLCASSLPTMDTQYFGPGTRLTVL.